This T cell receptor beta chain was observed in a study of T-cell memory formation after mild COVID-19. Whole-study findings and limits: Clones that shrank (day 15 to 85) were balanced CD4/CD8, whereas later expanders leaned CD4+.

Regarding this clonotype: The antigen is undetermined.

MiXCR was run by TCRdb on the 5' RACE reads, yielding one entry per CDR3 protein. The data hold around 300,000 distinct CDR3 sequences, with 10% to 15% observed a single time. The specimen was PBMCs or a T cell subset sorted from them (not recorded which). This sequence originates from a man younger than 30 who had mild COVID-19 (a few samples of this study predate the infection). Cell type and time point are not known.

This CDR3 is CASKTGTENSPLHF. The DNA of the CDR3 is TGTGCCAGCAAAACCGGGACAGAGAATTCACCCCTCCACTTT. The chain uses TRBV7-2 and TRBJ1-6, with 7 nucleotides matching TRBD1. This CDR3 contains 14 residues. V was clipped by 7 bases and J by 7 bases; unmatched bases: 7. Germline loops: CDR1 SGHTA, CDR2 FQGNSA.